Sequencing of this T cell receptor (beta chain) was carried out in a study of blood T cell repertoires in COVID-19. Study-wide context: Collection of acute and convalescent COVID-19 samples took place in the United States, Italy and Spain.

CDR1 and CDR2 from the germline V gene are LNHDA and SQIVND (reference sequence). V shed 1 base and J 5 bases; nucleotides not matched to a gene: 5. CDR3 length: 15 residues. In the authors' workflow: Quantification of nucleated cells was approximated via reference gene primer amplification. The method was immunoSEQ multiplex PCR; TCRdb's version includes in-frame clones alone and lacks a portion of them. V, J and clone size reflect that table, while D and trimming were determined from the DNA. The profile covers about 20,000 clones, with 91% appearing a single time and 6% to 8.5% taken by the ten largest.

This sequence joins TRBV19 and TRBJ1-3; the match to TRBD1 covers 7 bases. The sequence was collected from a human donor in a cohort sampled during active COVID-19. Sequenced: peripheral blood. CDR3 loop: CASSIGQGGRNTIYF. The CDR3 region has the DNA TGTGCCAGTAGTATAGGACAGGGTGGAAGAAACACCATATATTTT.